Listed below are T cell receptor beta chains from one sample, sequenced in a study of cytomegalovirus exposure and HLA in healthy donors. TCRdb keeps only in-frame clones here, not all; method: immunoSEQ multiplex PCR. The table includes about 120,000 clones, 81% detected once. Sequencing used PBMCs. All receptors come from a middle-aged woman in good health and CMV-seronegative. CDR3s include the opening cysteine and the closing phenylalanine or tryptophan. Not every row has a clone size; where given, it reads once, few, many or a size class.

V,size,CDR3
TRBV19,once,CASSLGTGAVNTEAFF
TRBV7-6,NA,CASRPSISGTQTSTDTQYF
TRBV27,NA,CASSFGGNSNQPQHF
TRBV10-2,NA,CASRGMNGGVGETQYF
TRBV15,once,CATSRLSGGRYNEQFF
TRBV4-2,NA,CAGSQEYYQETQYF
TRBV5-6,NA,CASSPGQGRTDTQYF
TRBV11-3,NA,CASSSTGELFF
TRBV6-6,NA,CASRSGLSTDTQYF
TRBV5-1,once,CASSLVGQGYEQYF
TRBV5-1,NA,CASSSGHPERNTIYF
TRBV6-1,NA,CASSQRLAGKQTQYF
TRBV4-1,NA,CASSQDVGRRQPQHF
TRBV6-6,few,CASSYSLTGGNGYTF
TRBV7-6,NA,CASSLARVEGYTF
TRBV6-6,NA,CASSYGPLNTEAFF
TRBV5-1,NA,CASSLAGNEQFF
TRBV6-5,once,CASRRTGELYGYTF
TRBV5-4,NA,CASSGGRGQVTGELFF
TRBV7-3,NA,CASSATSGVAQNEQFF